This T cell receptor beta chain is from a study of OX40 agonist ivuxolimab in advanced cancers. Study at large: Patients were dosed with the agonistic anti-OX40 (CD134) antibody ivuxolimab. Dose-escalation patients were diagnosed with hepatocellular carcinoma, melanoma, renal cell cancer or head and neck cancer. One patient with hepatocellular carcinoma and two with cutaneous melanoma, three in all, had partial responses.

Germline loops: CDR1 SGHTA, CDR2 FQGNSA. J was trimmed by 5 bases and V by 2 bases; bases with no gene match: 13. The CDR3 has 18 amino acids. Using immunoSEQ multiplex PCR, the repertoire was profiled, and TCRdb retains in-frame clones only, with some absent. The sample holds fewer than 90,000 clones, about 90% seen once. Sequenced here: CD4+ or CD8+ T cells sorted from blood, sampled in a trial of the OX40 agonist ivuxolimab. The sequence came from an adult with an advanced solid tumor such as melanoma, head and neck, liver or kidney cancer. This chain uses TRBV7-2 with TRBJ2-1; 9 bases map to TRBD2. The CDR3 DNA reads TGTGCCAGCAGCTTAAAGAGTGTGCGGCTAGCGGGAAACAATGAGCAGTTCTTC. Protein product: CASSLKSVRLAGNNEQFF.